This T cell receptor (beta chain) was identified in a study of blood T cell repertoires in COVID-19. Study-wide context: In each case, the material was cDNA or gDNA derived from T cells, B-cell-depleted T cells, or PBMCs.

Authors' processing steps: Cell counts per sample came from amplifying reference gene primers. This table comes from immunoSEQ multiplex PCR, and its TCRdb copy is limited to in-frame clones, with some not included. D and trimming come from the DNA, and the V and J calls and clone size come from that table. Seen here are 150,000 to 200,000 clones, about 82% observed once, and the top ten hold about 9.6%. The study counted Cohort 3 donors as recovered given two negative PCRs, clearance, or symptom resolution. From germline, CDR1 is MDHEN and CDR2 SYDVKM. The CDR3 has 13 residues. Unmatched junction bases numbered 11, after V lost 6 bases and J lost 15 bases.

V is TRBV28 and J is TRBJ2-1; 10 nucleotides agree with TRBD2. Input material: PBMCs or T cells enriched from blood (not recorded which). This TCR came from a woman in her 30s who had recovered from COVID-19. The CDR3 sequence is CASRRALAGDGFF. CDR3 nucleotides: TGTGCCAGCAGGCGTGCTCTAGCGGGAGATGGGTTCTTC.